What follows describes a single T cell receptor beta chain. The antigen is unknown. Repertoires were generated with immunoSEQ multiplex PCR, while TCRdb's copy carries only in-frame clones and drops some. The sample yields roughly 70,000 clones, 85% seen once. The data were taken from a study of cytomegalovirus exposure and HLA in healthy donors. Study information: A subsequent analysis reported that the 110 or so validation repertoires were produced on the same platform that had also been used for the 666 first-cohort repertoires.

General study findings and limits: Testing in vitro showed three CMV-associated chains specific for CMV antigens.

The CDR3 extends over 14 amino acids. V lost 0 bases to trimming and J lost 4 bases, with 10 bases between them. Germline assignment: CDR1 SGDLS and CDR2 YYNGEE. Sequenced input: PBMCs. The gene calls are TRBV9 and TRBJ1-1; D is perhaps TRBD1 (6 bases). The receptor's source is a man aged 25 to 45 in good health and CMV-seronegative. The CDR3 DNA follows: TGTGCCAGCAGCGTAGAACCGACAGGCACTGAAGCTTTCTTT. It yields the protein CASSVEPTGTEAFF.